The rows below give T cell receptor beta chains drawn from one sample of a study of T cells in localized non-small cell lung cancer. Profiled with immunoSEQ multiplex PCR; TCRdb holds only in-frame clones, not every one. Here the sample spans around 50,000 clones, under 85% being singletons. The material sequenced was peripheral blood, taken before any cancer treatment. All receptors derive from a female donor older than 55 with stage II squamous cell lung carcinoma. Each CDR3 is given with its conserved first and last residue. A D gene is named only where the DNA matches it firmly. Expanded clones get a size class; other rows say once, few or many, or leave the size out.

D: NA
size: NA
V: TRBV6-5
J: TRBJ1-6
CDR3: CASGVNSPLHF
DNA: TGTGCCAGCGGCGTTAATTCACCCCTCCACTTT

D: NA
size: few
V: TRBV6-5
J: TRBJ1-1
CDR3: CASSRRRDTEAFF
DNA: TGTGCCAGCAGTCGACGGCGGGACACTGAAGCTTTCTTT

D: TRBD2
size: few
V: TRBV5-1
J: TRBJ2-3
CDR3: CASSLGRGIDTQYF
DNA: TGCGCCAGCAGCTTGGGGCGGGGGATCGATACGCAGTATTTT

D: NA
size: few
V: TRBV7-2
J: TRBJ2-3
CDR3: CASSSPLEATDTQYF
DNA: TGTGCCAGCAGCTCACCTCTAGAGGCCACAGATACGCAGTATTTT

D: TRBD1
size: NA
V: TRBV11-2
J: TRBJ2-4
CDR3: CASSLDLGTGLLAKNIQYF
DNA: TGTGCCAGCAGCTTAGATTTAGGGACAGGGTTACTAGCCAAAAACATTCAGTACTTC

D: NA
size: NA
V: TRBV5-1
J: TRBJ2-2
CDR3: CASSLGYTGELFF
DNA: TGCGCCAGCAGCCTGGGGTACACCGGGGAGCTGTTTTTT

D: TRBD2
size: NA
V: TRBV5-4
J: TRBJ2-5
CDR3: CASSGGLAGGRETQYF
DNA: TGTGCCAGCAGCGGGGGACTAGCGGGGGGACGAGAGACCCAGTACTTC

D: TRBD1
size: NA
V: TRBV5-5
J: TRBJ1-2
CDR3: CASGTAGSNYGYTF
DNA: TGTGCCAGCGGGACAGCAGGCTCTAACTATGGCTACACCTTC

D: TRBD1
size: NA
V: TRBV10-3
J: TRBJ1-3
CDR3: CAIREDRAGNTIYF
DNA: TGTGCCATCAGGGAGGACAGGGCCGGAAACACCATATATTTT

D: TRBD2
size: NA
V: TRBV6-6
J: TRBJ2-3
CDR3: CASRPSGGRADTQYF
DNA: TGTGCCAGCAGACCTAGCGGGGGGCGGGCAGATACGCAGTATTTT

D: NA
size: NA
V: TRBV7-9
J: TRBJ1-3
CDR3: CASSLDRVGRSGNTIYF
DNA: TGTGCCAGCAGCTTAGACAGGGTAGGACGCTCTGGAAACACCATATATTTT

D: TRBD1
size: once
V: TRBV7-9
J: TRBJ1-6
CDR3: CASSLTGGSSPLHF
DNA: TGTGCCAGCAGCCTGACAGGGGGCAGTTCACCCCTCCACTTT

D: NA
size: once
V: TRBV5-1
J: TRBJ1-2
CDR3: CASSPVPPSGYTF
DNA: TGCGCCAGCAGCCCAGTCCCTCCAAGCGGCTACACCTTC

D: NA
size: NA
V: TRBV7-8
J: TRBJ1-1
CDR3: CASSLLALHTEAFF
DNA: TGTGCCAGCAGCTTATTGGCGCTCCACACTGAAGCTTTCTTT

D: NA
size: NA
V: TRBV5-4
J: TRBJ2-3
CDR3: CASSFETRMTDTQYF
DNA: TGTGCCAGCAGCTTTGAAACAAGAATGACAGATACGCAGTATTTT

D: NA
size: few
V: TRBV5-4
J: TRBJ2-7
CDR3: CASSLWSGAGEQYF
DNA: TGTGCCAGCAGCTTGTGGTCCGGGGCCGGCGAGCAGTACTTC

D: NA
size: once
V: TRBV4-1
J: TRBJ1-2
CDR3: CASSQDGGYGYTF
DNA: TGCGCCAGCAGCCAAGATGGCGGCTATGGCTACACCTTC

D: NA
size: NA
V: TRBV10-1
J: TRBJ2-7
CDR3: CASSDFLEGEQYF
DNA: TGCGCCAGCAGTGACTTCCTGGAAGGCGAGCAGTACTTC

D: TRBD1
size: few
V: TRBV6-6
J: TRBJ2-5
CDR3: CASSRTGMETQYF
DNA: TGTGCCAGCAGCCGGACAGGGATGGAGACCCAGTACTTC

D: NA
size: few
V: TRBV6-4
J: TRBJ1-2
CDR3: CASSGDYYGYTF
DNA: TGTGCCAGCAGTGGGGATTACTATGGCTACACCTTC

D: TRBD2
size: few
V: TRBV5-5
J: TRBJ2-3
CDR3: CASSLAYLAGGPAGYTQYF
DNA: TGTGCCAGCAGCTTGGCCTATCTAGCGGGGGGCCCGGCGGGGTATACGCAGTATTTT

D: TRBD1
size: NA
V: TRBV6-5
J: TRBJ2-7
CDR3: CASSRDRGDDEQYF
DNA: TGTGCCAGCAGCCGGGACAGGGGAGACGACGAGCAGTACTTC

D: TRBD2
size: NA
V: TRBV18
J: TRBJ2-3
CDR3: CASSGGLLTDTQYF
DNA: TGTGCCAGCTCAGGGGGACTACTCACAGATACGCAGTATTTT

D: NA
size: NA
V: TRBV6-5
J: TRBJ1-4
CDR3: CASSYSTTNEKLFF
DNA: TGTGCCAGCAGTTACTCCACAACTAATGAAAAACTGTTTTTT

D: NA
size: NA
V: TRBV6-6
J: TRBJ2-3
CDR3: CASSYSTSTDTQYF
DNA: TGTGCCAGCAGTTACTCGACTTCCACAGATACGCAGTATTTT

D: NA
size: NA
V: TRBV4-3
J: TRBJ1-2
CDR3: CASSQEAGSLRAGYTF
DNA: TGCGCCAGCAGCCAAGAGGCAGGAAGCCTGAGGGCTGGCTACACCTTC

D: NA
size: NA
V: TRBV6-4
J: TRBJ2-5
CDR3: CASSARIGETQYF
DNA: TGTGCCAGCAGCGCACGTATAGGGGAGACCCAGTACTTC

D: NA
size: NA
V: TRBV6-5
J: TRBJ1-4
CDR3: CASSPGTQKLFF
DNA: TGTGCCAGCAGTCCCGGGACACAAAAACTGTTTTTT

D: NA
size: NA
V: TRBV4-2
J: TRBJ2-7
CDR3: CASSPGGGDYYEQYF
DNA: TGTGCCAGCAGCCCAGGGGGCGGGGACTATTACGAGCAGTACTTC

D: NA
size: NA
V: TRBV7-6
J: TRBJ1-3
CDR3: CASSFGQGNTIYF
DNA: TGTGCCAGCAGCTTCGGACAGGGAAACACCATATATTTT

D: NA
size: NA
V: TRBV19
J: TRBJ1-4
CDR3: CASRRRGDNEKLFF
DNA: TGTGCCAGTAGGAGAAGGGGCGATAATGAAAAACTGTTTTTT